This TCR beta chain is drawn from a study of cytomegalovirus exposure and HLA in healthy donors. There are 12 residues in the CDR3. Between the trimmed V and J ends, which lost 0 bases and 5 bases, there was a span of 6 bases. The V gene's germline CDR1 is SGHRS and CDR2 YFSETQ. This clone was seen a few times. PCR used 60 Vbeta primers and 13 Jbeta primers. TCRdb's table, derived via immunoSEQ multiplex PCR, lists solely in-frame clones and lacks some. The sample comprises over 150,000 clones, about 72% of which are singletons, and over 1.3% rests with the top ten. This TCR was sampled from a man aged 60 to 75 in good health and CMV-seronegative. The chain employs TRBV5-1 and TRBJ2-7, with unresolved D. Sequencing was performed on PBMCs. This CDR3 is CASSLAQNEQYF. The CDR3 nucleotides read TGCGCCAGCAGCTTGGCCCAGAACGAGCAGTACTTC.